A single sample is the source of the 22 T cell receptor beta chains below, sequenced in a study of metastatic and nonmetastatic thyroid tumors. Every patient was untreated before thyroid surgery. TCRdb reassembled clones from the PCR reads with MiXCR. Of about 32,000 clones in the sample, roughly a fifth were seen once. Input material: blood. These receptors were taken from a female donor with papillary thyroid cancer or a benign thyroid nodule (not recorded which). Some clones in this sample may be carry-over from other donors' samples.

In its sample, this clone was seen a few times. CDR3 DNA sequence: TGTGCCAGCAGCTTTGCGGGAGAGATCGGGGAGCTGTTTTTT. Translated: CASSFAGEIGELFF. The chain combines TRBV11-2 with TRBJ2-2, with 7 bases identical to TRBD2. The junction had 5 bases not matched to a gene; V was cut back by 3 bases and J by 7 bases. The CDR3 is made up of 14 amino acids. The V gene's germline CDR1 is SGHAT and CDR2 FQNNGV.

This clone was found many times. The chain combines TRBV5-1 with TRBJ2-1; D is undetermined. From germline, CDR1 is SGHRS and CDR2 YFSETQ. This CDR3 contains 15 residues. V was trimmed by 0 bases and J by 8 bases, leaving 15 bases between them. This CDR3 reads CASSLVGLLNHEQFF. The CDR3 DNA reads TGCGCCAGCAGCTTGGTGGGTCTTCTGAACCATGAGCAGTTCTTC.

This clone has at least ten counts. The chain recombines TRBV5-1 with TRBJ2-2; D unclear. Germline V CDR1 and CDR2: SGHRS, YFSETQ. Trimming left V 0 bases short and J 3 bases short, with 9 bases between. CDR3 length equals 15 residues. The CDR3: CASSLGGSHTGELFF. For the CDR3, the DNA is TGCGCCAGCAGCTTGGGGGGATCACACACCGGGGAGCTGTTTTTT.

The chain recombines TRBV7-6 with TRBJ2-7; TRBD2 agrees at 12 bases. V was pared by 6 bases and J by 3 bases, with 6 bases of the junction left unmatched. CDR1 and CDR2 (germline): SGHVS, FNYEAQ. The CDR3 totals 15 residues. CDR3: CASRDTTSGSYEQYF. The DNA for the CDR3 is TGTGCCAGCAGAGATACGACTAGCGGGAGCTACGAGCAGTACTTC.

In this sample, this clone turned up many times. This chain uses TRBV2 with TRBJ1-3; no clear D. The CDR3 contains 14 residues. V dropped 8 bases and J dropped 0 bases, with 11 bases sitting between them. Germline CDR1 SNHLY, CDR2 FYNNEI. This chain's CDR3 is CASSGEVSGNTIYF. Written as DNA, the CDR3 is TGTGCCAGCTCGGGTGAGGTCTCTGGAAACACCATATATTTT.

The table lists this clone with many counts. The chain is built from TRBV19 and TRBJ2-1; no clear D. Germline V gene sequence: CDR1 LNHDA, CDR2 SQIVND (reference sequence). The CDR3 runs 13 residues. V lost 4 bases and J lost 7, with 11 bases in between. This chain's CDR3 is CASSSYLANEQFF. As DNA, the CDR3 is TGTGCCAGTAGTAGCTACTTGGCTAATGAGCAGTTCTTC.

The rearrangement joins TRBV12-3 or TRBV12-4 to TRBJ2-2, with D uncertain. The ends were cut back, 5 bases at V and 5 bases at J, with 12 bases in the middle. CDR3 length equals 14 residues. The CDR3 coding sequence is TGTGCCAGCAGTCGCCGGACCGTAACCGGGGAGCTGTTTTTT. This sequence encodes CASSRRTVTGELFF.

This clone was picked up many times. The chain links TRBV27 to TRBJ2-5; TRBD1 aligns across 8 bases. V shed 3 bases, J shed 7 bases, and the junction held 13 bases outside the gene matches. There are 16 residues in the CDR3. CDR1 is MNHEY, CDR2 SMNVEV, per germline (reference sequence). CDR3 bases: TGTGCCAGCAGTTTCCTCTCCACAGGGGGATCCACGACCCAGTACTTC. Residues: CASSFLSTGGSTTQYF.

This clone showed up many times. This may be a read error: a much more frequent sequence differs by one nucleotide. The same CDR3 also results from other DNA sequences found in this sample. The CDR3 loop reads CSAAGTGNYNEQFF. The DNA for the CDR3 is TGCAGTGCTGCCGGAACAGGGAACTACAATGAGCAGTTCTTC. The chain joins TRBV20-1 to TRBJ2-1, with D possibly TRBD1 on 6 matching bases. The ends were cut back, 5 bases at V and 3 bases at J, with 14 bases in the middle. Per the germline V gene, CDR1 is DFQATT and CDR2 is SNEGSKA (reference sequence). This CDR3 comprises 14 residues.

Of note for this clone: This may be a read error, as it is one base from a much larger clone. The chain employs TRBV15 and TRBJ2-4, with TRBD1 matching over 9 bases. This CDR3 has 19 amino acids. Trimming at V came to 4 bases and at J to 1 base, leaving 14 bases not matched to a gene. Looked up from germline, CDR1 is LNHNV and CDR2 is YYDKDF (reference sequence). CDR3 DNA sequence: TGTGCCACCAGCAAACTTACAGGGGGCGCGAGTCGGGCCAAAAACATTCAGTACTTC. Its translation is CATSKLTGGASRAKNIQYF.

By share of the sample, this clone is medium-sized. This chain links TRBV4-2 with TRBJ2-7; 8 bases agree with TRBD1. The V segment lost 1 base and the J segment 4 bases; nucleotides outside the gene matches: 6. In germline, CDR1 is LGHNA, CDR2 YNFKEQ. The CDR3 extends over 15 amino acids. The CDR3 DNA is TGTGCCAGCAGCCAAGCTTCAGGGGGCGATTACGAGCAGTACTTC. It translates to CASSQASGGDYEQYF.

The V and J genes are TRBV6-2 or TRBV6-3 and TRBJ2-1; D is possibly TRBD1 (5 bases). The CDR3 has 16 residues. V lost 0 bases to trimming and J lost 6 bases, with 15 bases between them. From germline, CDR1 is MNHEY and CDR2 SVGEGT. CDR3 nucleotides: TGTGCCAGCAGTTACTCTGAACAGGTGCAGTCCAATGAGCAGTTCTTC. Translated, it gives CASSYSEQVQSNEQFF.

In this sample, this clone turned up a few times. The rearrangement joins TRBV6-6 to TRBJ2-7; perhaps TRBD2 as D (7 bases). The V end was cut by 3 bases, the J end by 5 bases, with 17 bases between. Germline CDR1 is MNHNY and CDR2 is SVGAGI (reference sequence). The CDR3 loop spans 15 amino acids. DNA for the CDR3: TGTGCCAGCAGTTATGGTGGGGGGGCCCTGCACGAGCAGTACTTC. Its protein is CASSYGGGALHEQYF.

This clone was counted at least ten times. V is TRBV5-1 and J is TRBJ2-7; TRBD2 matches at 13 bases. Germline lookup yields CDR1 SGHRS and CDR2 YFSETQ. After removal of 4 bases from V and 2 bases from J, the junction contained 3 bases not matched to a gene. This CDR3 region has 15 residues. CDR3 loop: CASSRTSGGPYEQYF. CDR3 nucleotides: TGCGCCAGCAGCCGGACTAGCGGGGGCCCCTACGAGCAGTACTTC. The entire variable domain, with the rest obtained from reference TRBV5-1 and TRBJ2-7, is as follows: KAGVTQTPRYLIKTRGQQVTLSCSPISGHRSVSWYQQTPGQGLQFLFEYFSETQRNKGNFPGRFSGRQFSNSRSEMNVSTLELGDSALYLCASSRTSGGPYEQYFGPGTRLTVT.

This clone has a handful of counts. The chain is built from TRBV24-1 and TRBJ2-1; 8 positions agree with TRBD2. This CDR3 has 14 residues. J lost 2 bases, V lost 11 bases, and 7 bases had no gene match. Per germline, CDR1 KGHDR and CDR2 SFDVKD. Here the CDR3 DNA reads TGTGCCAGCACCGATAGCGGGACCTACAATGAGCAGTTCTTC. Its translation is CASTDSGTYNEQFF.

This clone showed up many times. V and J are TRBV19 and TRBJ2-1; 7 bases align to TRBD2. The V and J ends lost 0 bases and 9 bases, in that order; junction bases with no gene match: 11. Looked up from germline, CDR1 is LNHDA and CDR2 is SQIVND (reference sequence). The CDR3 has 16 residues. The CDR3 DNA sequence: TGTGCCAGTAGTATAGATCGGCGGGCGGGGGTAGGTGAGCAGTTCTTC. This gives the protein CASSIDRRAGVGEQFF. Together with reference TRBV19 and TRBJ2-1, the CDR3 gives the full variable domain: DGGITQSPKYLFRKEGQNVTLSCEQNLNHDAMYWYRQDPGQGLRLIYYSQIVNDFQKGDIAEGYSVSREKKESFPLTVTSAQKNPTAFYLCASSIDRRAGVGEQFFGPGTRLTVL.

This clone ranks as medium-sized. J is TRBJ1-6 and V is TRBV5-1; D gene unclear. The CDR3 runs 18 residues. Germline values: CDR1 SGHRS, CDR2 YFSETQ. Deletions cut 1 base from V and 6 bases from J, with 20 bases between. For the CDR3, the DNA is TGCGCCAGCAGCTTGTTAGGTGTCGGGTCAGGACTTAATTCACCCCTCCACTTT. As protein: CASSLLGVGSGLNSPLHF.

This clone was counted at least ten times. V gene TRBV7-9 combines with J gene TRBJ1-2, with D unclear. CDR1 and CDR2 from the germline V gene are SEHNR and FQNEAQ (reference sequence). The CDR3 spans 13 residues. V gave up 3 bases and J gave up 8 bases, with 13 bases separating them. The CDR3 DNA reads as TGTGCCAGCAGCTTCGTGGACCTAAGAGGCTACACCTTC. Its protein product is CASSFVDLRGYTF. The whole variable domain, remainder taken from reference TRBV7-9 and TRBJ1-2, is DTGVSQNPRHKITKRGQNVTFRCDPISEHNRLYWYRQTLGQGPEFLTYFQNEAQLEKSRLLSDRFSAERPKGSFSTLEIQRTEQGDSAMYLCASSFVDLRGYTFGSGTRLTVV.

This clone has a count of ten or more. This CDR3 reads CASSYGFSGGPNTEAFF. The DNA for the CDR3 is TGTGCCAGCAGTTACGGCTTTTCGGGGGGGCCGAACACTGAAGCTTTCTTT. The chain uses TRBV6-5 and TRBJ1-1; D might be TRBD1 (6 bases). V was pared by 2 bases and J by 1 base, with 17 bases between. Germline CDR1 reads MNHEY; CDR2 reads SVGAGI. This CDR3 region has 17 residues.

This chain links TRBV20-1 with TRBJ2-2; 7 bases line up with TRBD1. The CDR3 runs to 14 residues. CDR1 DFQATT and CDR2 SNEGSKA come from the germline V gene (reference sequence). V lost 3 bases and J lost 7; bases outside the gene matches: 8. DNA for the CDR3: TGCAGTGCTAGGAAAGGGGGCGATTTCGGGGAGCTGTTTTTT. Translating gives CSARKGGDFGELFF.

This clone has a handful of counts. The chain joins TRBV27 to TRBJ1-2; tentatively, D is TRBD1 (5 bases). Germline CDR1 MNHEY, CDR2 SMNVEV (reference sequence). Trimming cost V 0 bases and J 8 bases, with 19 bases left between them. This CDR3 spans 16 amino acids. CDR3 sequence reads: CASSLSPPGPSLGYTF. The CDR3 DNA follows: TGTGCCAGCAGTTTATCCCCCCCGGGACCGTCCCTAGGCTACACCTTC.

At least ten counts were recorded for this clone. The chain uses TRBV15 and TRBJ2-1; TRBD1 aligns across 7 bases. With V trimmed by 4 bases and J by 9 bases, 9 bases remained unmatched. CDR1 is LNHNV and CDR2 is YYDKDF in the germline V gene (reference sequence). This CDR3 is 14 amino acids long. The CDR3 DNA reads TGTGCCACCAGCACCATTGACAGGGCGGGTGAGCAGTTCTTC. Amino acid sequence: CATSTIDRAGEQFF. The full variable domain, in which reference TRBV15 and TRBJ2-1 provide the parts outside the CDR3, is DAMVIQNPRYQVTQFGKPVTLSCSQTLNHNVMYWYQQKSSQAPKLLFHYYDKDFNNEADTPDNFQSRRPNTSFCFLDIRSPGLGDTAMYLCATSTIDRAGEQFFGPGTRLTVL.